One and the same sample provided the 5 T cell receptor beta chains below, sequenced in a study of T cells in Graves' hyperthyroidism and ophthalmopathy. Using RNA transcripts as the source, TCR beta CDR3 regions were amplified. TCR CDR3 regions were first amplified by RT-PCR with HTBI primers. TCRdb passed the multiplex PCR reads through MiXCR, listing each CDR3 protein once. Of 550,000 to 650,000 distinct CDR3 sequences listed, roughly 14% were seen once; the top ten hold roughly 5.5%. The sequenced sample consisted of blood. These receptors were collected from a woman aged 25 to 39 with Graves' hyperthyroidism that later progressed to Graves' ophthalmopathy.

The chain combines TRBV19 with TRBJ1-1; D uncertain. V was cut by 5 bases and J by 4 bases, with 11 bases left in between. Per germline, CDR1 LNHDA and CDR2 SQIVND (reference sequence). The CDR3 is made up of 13 amino acids. This chain's CDR3 is CASSGPWGTEAFF. The DNA for the CDR3 is TGTGCCAGTAGTGGGCCATGGGGCACTGAAGCTTTCTTT.

The chain employs TRBV12-5 and TRBJ1-3; D uncertain. This CDR3 is 13 amino acids long. The V and J ends lost 4 bases and 3 bases respectively, with 7 bases between them. In germline, CDR1 is LGHNT, CDR2 FRNRAP. The CDR3 here is CASGSAFGNTIYF. The CDR3 nucleotides read TGTGCTAGTGGTTCCGCGTTTGGAAACACCATATATTTT.

This clonotype occurred many times. This rearrangement joins TRBV14 to TRBJ1-6; the D is unclear. CDR3 length: 15 residues. The V and J ends lost 3 bases and 9 bases respectively, with 15 bases between them. Germline CDR1 is SGHDN and CDR2 is FVKESK. As DNA, the CDR3 is TGTGCCAGCAGCCACCCACCGGCATTCCTTTCACCCCTCCACTTT. The encoded protein is CASSHPPAFLSPLHF.

This chain links TRBV9 with TRBJ2-7; D remains unclear. The length of the CDR3 is 12 residues. Trimming shortened V by 3 bases and J by 6 bases, and 10 bases separated the two germline ends. Germline CDR1 SGDLS, CDR2 YYNGEE. This chain's CDR3 is CASSGGLGEQYF. In DNA form, the CDR3 reads TGTGCCAGCAGCGGTGGTCTGGGCGAGCAGTACTTC.

This clonotype was observed at least ten times. The chain joins TRBV18 to TRBJ2-7; D not certain. This CDR3 region has 15 residues. V was trimmed by 6 bases and J by 0 bases, leaving 15 bases between them. Germline-derived CDR1 and CDR2 are KGHSH and LQKENI. The CDR3 sequence is CASSPLMGSSYEQYF. The CDR3 coding sequence is TGTGCCAGCTCCCCCCTGATGGGCAGCTCCTACGAGCAGTACTTC.